This T cell receptor beta chain appears in the sequencing data of a study of T cell responses to AZD1222 COVID-19 vaccine. V lost 1 base to trimming and J lost 3 bases, with 10 bases between them. The germline gives CDR1 LGHNA, CDR2 YSLEER. The CDR3 runs 15 residues. A note on this clone: Its antigen is not identified.

Regarding the study as a whole: The sample set comprised mostly white British donors with more females, and clonal diversity was possibly underestimated.

Samples with a second dose at about 4 or about 12 weeks were pooled together. TCRdb's table, derived via immunoSEQ multiplex PCR, lists solely in-frame clones and lacks some. The top ten clones hold about an eighth of a sample with 75,000 to 90,000 clones, approximately 85% of them seen once. The sequenced sample was peripheral blood, obtained 28 days after the second AZD1222 dose. The V and J genes are TRBV4-3 and TRBJ2-1; possibly TRBD2 for D (5 bases). This sequence originates from an adult who received the AZD1222 COVID-19 vaccine. CDR3 amino acids: CASSQGRPDYNEQFF. Here the CDR3 DNA reads TGCGCCAGCAGCCAAGGGAGGCCTGACTACAATGAGCAGTTCTTC.